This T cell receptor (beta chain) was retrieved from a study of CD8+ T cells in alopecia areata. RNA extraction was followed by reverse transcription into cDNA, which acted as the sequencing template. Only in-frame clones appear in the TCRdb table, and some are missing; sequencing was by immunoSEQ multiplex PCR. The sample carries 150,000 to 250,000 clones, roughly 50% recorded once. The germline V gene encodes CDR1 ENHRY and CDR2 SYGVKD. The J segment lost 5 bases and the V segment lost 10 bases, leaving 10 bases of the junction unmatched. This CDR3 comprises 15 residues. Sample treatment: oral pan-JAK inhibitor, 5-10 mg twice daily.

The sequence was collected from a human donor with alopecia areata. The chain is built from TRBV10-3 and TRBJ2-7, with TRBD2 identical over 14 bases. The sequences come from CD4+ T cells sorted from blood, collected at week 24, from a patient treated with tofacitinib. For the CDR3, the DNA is TGTGCCAGCCTGGTGGGACTAGCGGGAGTCCACGAGCAGTACTTC. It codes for CASLVGLAGVHEQYF.